This T cell receptor (beta chain) is from a study of T-cell reconstitution after alpha-beta-depleted transplantation in children. Germline CDR1 SSHAT, CDR2 FNYEAQ (reference sequence). The CDR3 consists of 14 residues. At least ten counts were recorded for this clonotype. The junction differs from germline at one of its ends, possibly a read error. Unique molecular identifiers were built into the TCRbeta library. TCRdb processed the PCR reads anew with MiXCR; each CDR3 protein has one entry. The sample has almost 3,000 distinct CDR3 sequences; around 20% are singletons. The sequences come from PBMCs, mostly from graft donor cells, collected 60 days after TCRalphabeta/CD19-depleted stem cell transplant. The TCR was taken from a female patient between 5 and 17 years old who had a stem cell transplant for acute lymphoblastic leukemia, so the T cells may come from the graft donor. The chain recombines TRBV7-7 with TRBJ2-5; 7 nucleotides match TRBD2. CDR3 sequence: CASSLAGGGETQYF. In nucleotides, the CDR3 is TGTGCTAGCAGCTTAGCCGGCGGGGGAGAGACCCAGTACTTC.